This entry lists 16 T cell receptor beta chains sequenced from one sample in a study of blood T cells in healthy people across ages. Next came a second PCR, run for about 6 to 11 cycles, which used a sample-barcoded 5' primer along with a J-beta primer mix. TCRdb recomputed calls from the 5' RACE reads with MiXCR, one row per CDR3 protein. The data contain 1.8 million or so distinct CDR3 sequences, 39% of them singletons. The sequenced sample consisted of blood. All receptors derive from a human donor in good health.

This chain joins TRBV10-3 and TRBJ1-2; 7 nucleotides align to TRBD1. V trimming: 3 bases; J trimming: 8 bases; junction bases outside the gene matches: 12. The CDR3 has 15 residues. CDR1 ENHRY and CDR2 SYGVKD come from the germline V gene. CDR3: CAISDPQGGSRGYTF. DNA of the CDR3: TGTGCCATCAGTGACCCCCAAGGGGGCAGTCGCGGCTACACCTTC.

V gene TRBV27 combines with J gene TRBJ2-1, with D maybe TRBD1 (5 bases). The CDR3 is made up of 16 amino acids. V lost 5 bases, J lost 7 bases, and 21 bases lay in between. The germline gives CDR1 MNHEY, CDR2 SMNVEV (reference sequence). The DNA for the CDR3 is TGTGCCAGCAGTCCAAGCACAGGCACCCTTTGGAATGAGCAGTTCTTC. Protein sequence: CASSPSTGTLWNEQFF.

A word on this clonotype: This may stem from a read error, because a much larger clone lies one nucleotide away. The rearrangement uses TRBV27 and TRBJ2-1; 7 bases fit TRBD1. Losses at the gene ends were 2 bases for V and 10 bases for J; bases not matched to a gene: 8. The CDR3 sequence is 14 residues long. CDR1 is MNHEY, CDR2 SMNVEV, per germline (reference sequence). In DNA, the CDR3 is TGTGCCAGCAGTTTAGACAGGGTCTCCTACGAGCAGTTCTTC. Protein sequence: CASSLDRVSYEQFF.

A single count supports this clonotype. V usage is TRBV20-1 and J usage is TRBJ2-7, with 7 bases identical to TRBD1. In germline, CDR1 is DFQATT, CDR2 SNEGSKA (reference sequence). The V segment lost 3 bases and the J segment 0 bases; nucleotides outside the gene matches: 8. The CDR3 has 15 amino acids. CDR3 bases: TGCAGTGCTAGTGCCCCGACAGGGCCCTCCTACGAGCAGTACTTC. This encodes CSASAPTGPSYEQYF.

This chain uses TRBV7-2 with TRBJ2-4, with a possible D match to TRBD2 (6 bases). Germline V gene data show CDR1 as SGHTA and CDR2 as FQGNSA. The CDR3 runs to 14 residues. With 1 base removed from V and 8 bases from J, the gap between germline ends came to 12 bases. The CDR3 bases are TGTGCCAGCAGCTTAGAGCGGGCCCCAGACATTCAGTACTTC. It is translated as CASSLERAPDIQYF.

This clonotype was observed a few times. The chain carries TRBV20-1 and TRBJ1-5, with a weak D call TRBD1 (6 bases). V dropped 2 bases and J dropped 1 base, with 15 bases sitting between them. CDR1 is DFQATT and CDR2 is SNEGSKA in the germline V gene (reference sequence). The CDR3 covers 16 residues. CDR3 nucleotide sequence: TGCAGTGCTAGATTGCCGGGGGCGCTGAGCAATCAGCCCCAGCATTTT. As protein: CSARLPGALSNQPQHF.

As concerns this clonotype: At one end the junction does not follow the germline gene, possibly because of a read error. This sequence joins TRBV4-2 and TRBJ2-6; D tentatively reads TRBD1 or TRBD2 (6 bases each). Germline V gene sequence: CDR1 LGHNA, CDR2 YNFKEQ. The CDR3 spans 16 residues. The CDR3 sequence: CASSDRLGRGTGELFF. The CDR3 DNA follows: TGTGCCAGCAGCGACAGGCTCGGGCGGGGCACCGGGGAGCTGTTTTTC.

The genes are TRBV12-3 or TRBV12-4 and TRBJ2-7, with D perhaps matching TRBD2 (6 bases). V shed 5 bases and J shed 1 base, with 9 bases lying between them. The CDR3 consists of 13 residues. The chain's CDR3 is CASSIGTSYEQYF. CDR3 sequence (DNA): TGTGCCAGCAGTATTGGGACTTCCTACGAGCAGTACTTC.

The genes are TRBV29-1 and TRBJ2-5, with TRBD1 matching over 10 bases. V trimming: 4 bases; J trimming: 3 bases; junction bases outside the gene matches: 8. CDR1 SQVTM and CDR2 ANQGSEA come from the germline V gene. CDR3 length: 15 amino acids. The CDR3 nucleotides read TGCAGCGTTGGATTAACCGGGACAGGGGAAGAGACCCAGTACTTC. Its protein product is CSVGLTGTGEETQYF.

The V gene is TRBV20-1, the J gene TRBJ2-3; TRBD1 or TRBD2 may be the D gene (5 bases each). Germline V gives CDR1 DFQATT, CDR2 SNEGSKA (reference sequence). The V end was cut by 5 bases, the J end by 0 bases, with 15 bases between. The CDR3 is made up of 15 amino acids. The DNA of the CDR3 is TGCAGTGCTCCCCCTTGGGGGATTAGCACAGATACGCAGTATTTT. Protein sequence: CSAPPWGISTDTQYF.

The chain recombines TRBV6-5 with TRBJ2-7; D gene ambiguous. Per the germline V gene, CDR1 is MNHEY and CDR2 is SVGAGI. This CDR3 comprises 15 residues. The ends were cut back, 10 bases at V and 5 bases at J, with 24 bases in the middle. The DNA of the CDR3 is TGTGCCATATTCCCCAAGGGTCGCGAAGGGAACGAGCAGTACTTC. Amino acids: CAIFPKGREGNEQYF.

This clonotype was recorded a few times. The chain recombines TRBV5-1 with TRBJ2-1; 12 nucleotides line up with TRBD2. Trimming cost V 4 bases and J 2 bases; bases outside gene matches: 4. This CDR3 spans 16 amino acids. The germline gives CDR1 SGHRS, CDR2 YFSETQ. This CDR3 reads CASSIPSGGAYNEQFF. DNA for the CDR3: TGCGCCAGCAGCATCCCTAGCGGGGGGGCCTACAATGAGCAGTTCTTC. The variable domain in full, completed from reference TRBV5-1 and TRBJ2-1, reads KAGVTQTPRYLIKTRGQQVTLSCSPISGHRSVSWYQQTPGQGLQFLFEYFSETQRNKGNFPGRFSGRQFSNSRSEMNVSTLELGDSALYLCASSIPSGGAYNEQFFGPGTRLTVL.

The genes are TRBV20-1 and TRBJ1-1; 7 nucleotides agree with TRBD1. CDR1 is DFQATT, CDR2 SNEGSKA, per germline (reference sequence). J lost 1 base, V lost 6 bases, and 5 bases had no gene match. This CDR3 is 13 amino acids long. CDR3 nucleotides: TGCAGTGCCGACAGGGCCCCGAACACTGAAGCTTTCTTT. This translates into CSADRAPNTEAFF.

Only a few counts were recorded for this clonotype. The chain couples TRBV29-1 to TRBJ2-4; D call uncertain. V was cut by 4 bases and J by 3 bases, with 16 bases left in between. The germline CDR1 and CDR2 sequences are SQVTM and ANQGSEA. CDR3 size: 15 residues. The CDR3, as DNA: TGCAGCGTTGTGAAGGACGGGCTCGACAAAAACATTCAGTACTTC. Its translation is CSVVKDGLDKNIQYF.

V usage is TRBV5-1 and J usage is TRBJ2-5; 13 bases match TRBD2. This CDR3 has 16 residues. Germline CDR1 reads SGHRS; CDR2 reads YFSETQ. The ends lost 4 bases at V and 2 bases at J; junction bases unmatched: 5. CDR3 coding DNA: TGCGCCAGCAGCAAAACGACTAGCGGGGGGCAAGAGACCCAGTACTTC. As protein: CASSKTTSGGQETQYF.

The CDR3 sequence: CASSRTGGSTNYGYTF. The CDR3 DNA is TGTGCCAGCAGTCGGACAGGGGGCTCTACTAACTATGGCTACACCTTC. The chain carries TRBV12-3 or TRBV12-4 and TRBJ1-2; 11 bases align to TRBD1. CDR3 length equals 16 residues. With 5 bases clipped from V and 0 bases from J, the junction kept 5 bases outside the gene matches.